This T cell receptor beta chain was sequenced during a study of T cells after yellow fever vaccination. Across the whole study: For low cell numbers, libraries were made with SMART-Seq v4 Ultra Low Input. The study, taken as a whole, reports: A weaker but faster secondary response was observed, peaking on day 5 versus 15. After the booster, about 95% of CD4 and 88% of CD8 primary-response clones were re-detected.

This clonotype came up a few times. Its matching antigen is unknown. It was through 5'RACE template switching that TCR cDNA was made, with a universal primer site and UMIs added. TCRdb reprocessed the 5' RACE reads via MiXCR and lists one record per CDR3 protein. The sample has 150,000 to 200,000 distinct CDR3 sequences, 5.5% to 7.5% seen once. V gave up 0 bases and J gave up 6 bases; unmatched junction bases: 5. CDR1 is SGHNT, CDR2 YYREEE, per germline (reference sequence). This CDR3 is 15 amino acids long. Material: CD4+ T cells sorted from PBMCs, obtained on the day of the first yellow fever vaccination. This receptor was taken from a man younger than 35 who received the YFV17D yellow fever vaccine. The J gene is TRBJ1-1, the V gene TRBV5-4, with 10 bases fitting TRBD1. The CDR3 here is CASSLAGTGAPEAFF. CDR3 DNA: TGTGCCAGCAGCTTGGCGGGGACAGGGGCCCCTGAAGCTTTCTTT.